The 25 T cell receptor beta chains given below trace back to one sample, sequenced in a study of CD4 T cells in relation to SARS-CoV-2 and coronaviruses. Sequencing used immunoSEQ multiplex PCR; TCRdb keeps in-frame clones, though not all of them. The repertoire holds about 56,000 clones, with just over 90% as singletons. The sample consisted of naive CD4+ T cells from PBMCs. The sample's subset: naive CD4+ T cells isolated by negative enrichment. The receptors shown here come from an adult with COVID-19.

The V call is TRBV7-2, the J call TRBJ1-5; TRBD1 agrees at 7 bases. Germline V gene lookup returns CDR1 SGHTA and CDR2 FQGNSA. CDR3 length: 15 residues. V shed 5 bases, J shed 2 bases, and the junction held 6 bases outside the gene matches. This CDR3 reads CASSTPGQGNQPQHF. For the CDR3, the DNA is TGTGCCAGCAGCACACCAGGACAGGGCAATCAGCCCCAGCATTTT. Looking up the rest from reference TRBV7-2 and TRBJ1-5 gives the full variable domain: GAGVSQSPSNKVTEKGKDVELRCDPISGHTALYWYRQSLGQGLEFLIYFQGNSAPDKSGLPSDRFSAERTGGSVSTLTIQRTQQEDSAVYLCASSTPGQGNQPQHFGDGTRLSIL.

The CDR3 DNA reads TGCGCCAGCAGTGAGAGTAGGATCACAGATACGCAGTATTTT. Its translation is CASSESRITDTQYF. The chain employs TRBV10-2 and TRBJ2-3, with D uncertain. The germline V gene has CDR1 WSHSY and CDR2 SAAADI. Trimming left V 2 bases short and J 2 bases short, with 8 bases between. The CDR3 extends over 14 amino acids.

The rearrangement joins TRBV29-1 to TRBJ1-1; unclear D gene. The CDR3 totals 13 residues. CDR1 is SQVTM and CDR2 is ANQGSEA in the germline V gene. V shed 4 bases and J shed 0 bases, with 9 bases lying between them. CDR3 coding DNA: TGCAGCGTTGCACAGCCCATGAACACTGAAGCTTTCTTT. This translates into CSVAQPMNTEAFF.

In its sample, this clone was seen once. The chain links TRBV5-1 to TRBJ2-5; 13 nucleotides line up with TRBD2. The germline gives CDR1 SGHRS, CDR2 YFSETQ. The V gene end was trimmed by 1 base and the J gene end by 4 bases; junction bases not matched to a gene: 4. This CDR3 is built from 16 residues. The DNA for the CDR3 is TGCGCCAGCAGCTTGTCAGGACTAGCGGGAGCAGAGACCCAGTACTTC. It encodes CASSLSGLAGAETQYF. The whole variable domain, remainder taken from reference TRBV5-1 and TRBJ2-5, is KAGVTQTPRYLIKTRGQQVTLSCSPISGHRSVSWYQQTPGQGLQFLFEYFSETQRNKGNFPGRFSGRQFSNSRSEMNVSTLELGDSALYLCASSLSGLAGAETQYFGPGTRLLVL.

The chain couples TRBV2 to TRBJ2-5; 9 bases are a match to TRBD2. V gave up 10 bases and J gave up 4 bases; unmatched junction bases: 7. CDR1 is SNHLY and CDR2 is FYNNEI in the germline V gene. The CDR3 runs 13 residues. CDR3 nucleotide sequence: TGTGCCACCGGCGGGGGGGCGGGAGAGACCCAGTACTTC. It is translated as CATGGGAGETQYF.

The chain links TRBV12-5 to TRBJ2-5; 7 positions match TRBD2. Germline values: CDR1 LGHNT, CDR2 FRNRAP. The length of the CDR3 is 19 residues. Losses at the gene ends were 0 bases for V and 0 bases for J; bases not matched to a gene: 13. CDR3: CASGLVGGGQNGNQETQYF. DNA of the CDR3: TGTGCTAGTGGTTTGGTGGGGGGGGGTCAGAACGGCAACCAAGAGACCCAGTACTTC.

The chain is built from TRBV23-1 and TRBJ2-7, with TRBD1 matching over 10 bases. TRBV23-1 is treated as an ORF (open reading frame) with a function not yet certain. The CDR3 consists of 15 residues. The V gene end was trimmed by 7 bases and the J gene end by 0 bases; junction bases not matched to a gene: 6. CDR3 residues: CASTSGQGSSYEQYF. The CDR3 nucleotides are TGCGCCAGCACCTCGGGACAGGGGAGCTCCTACGAGCAGTACTTC.

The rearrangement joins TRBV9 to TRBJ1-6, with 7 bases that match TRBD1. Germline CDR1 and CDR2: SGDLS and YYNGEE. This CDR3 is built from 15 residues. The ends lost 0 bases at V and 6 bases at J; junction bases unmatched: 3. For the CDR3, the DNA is TGTGCCAGCAGCGTAGGACAGGGACGTAATTCACCCCTCCACTTT. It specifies CASSVGQGRNSPLHF. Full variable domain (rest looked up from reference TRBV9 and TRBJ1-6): DSGVTQTPKHLITATGQRVTLRCSPRSGDLSVYWYQQSLDQGLQFLIQYYNGEERAKGNILERFSAQQFPDLHSELNLSSLELGDSALYFCASSVGQGRNSPLHFGNGTRLTVT.

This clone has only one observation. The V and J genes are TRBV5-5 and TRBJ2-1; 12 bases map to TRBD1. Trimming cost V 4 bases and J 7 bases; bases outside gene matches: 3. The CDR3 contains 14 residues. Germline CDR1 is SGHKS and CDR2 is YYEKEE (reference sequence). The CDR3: CASSRDRGLNEQFF. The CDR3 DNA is TGTGCCAGCAGCAGGGACAGGGGGCTGAATGAGCAGTTCTTC.

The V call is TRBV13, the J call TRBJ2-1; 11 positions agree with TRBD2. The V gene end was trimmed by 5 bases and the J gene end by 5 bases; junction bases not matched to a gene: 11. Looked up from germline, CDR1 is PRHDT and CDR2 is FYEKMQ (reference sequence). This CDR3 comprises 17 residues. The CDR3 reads CASSGSPGLAENNEQFF. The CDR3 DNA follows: TGTGCCAGCAGCGGGTCTCCGGGACTAGCGGAGAACAATGAGCAGTTCTTC.

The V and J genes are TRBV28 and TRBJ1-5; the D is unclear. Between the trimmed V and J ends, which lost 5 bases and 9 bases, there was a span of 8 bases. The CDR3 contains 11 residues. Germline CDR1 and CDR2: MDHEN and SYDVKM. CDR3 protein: CASSRESPQHF. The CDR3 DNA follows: TGTGCCAGCAGTCGAGAATCGCCCCAGCATTTT.

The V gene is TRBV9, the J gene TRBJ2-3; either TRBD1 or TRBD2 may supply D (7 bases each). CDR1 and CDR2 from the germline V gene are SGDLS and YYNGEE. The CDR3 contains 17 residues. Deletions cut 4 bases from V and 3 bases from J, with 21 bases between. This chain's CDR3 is CASSPGKGAGATDTQYF. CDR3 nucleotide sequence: TGTGCCAGCAGCCCCGGGAAGGGGGCGGGAGCTACAGATACGCAGTATTTT.

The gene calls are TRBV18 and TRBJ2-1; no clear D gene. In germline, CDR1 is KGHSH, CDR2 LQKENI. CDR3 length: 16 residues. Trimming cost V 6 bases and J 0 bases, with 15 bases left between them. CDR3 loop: CASSLPRRFSYNEQFF. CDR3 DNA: TGTGCCAGCTCCCTCCCTCGACGGTTCTCCTACAATGAGCAGTTCTTC.

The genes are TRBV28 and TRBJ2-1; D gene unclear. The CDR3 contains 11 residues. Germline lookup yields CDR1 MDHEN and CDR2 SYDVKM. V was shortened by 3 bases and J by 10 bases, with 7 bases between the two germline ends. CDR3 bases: TGTGCCAGCAGTTTGCGAAGGGAGCAGTTCTTC. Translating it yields CASSLRREQFF. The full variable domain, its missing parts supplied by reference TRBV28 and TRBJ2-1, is DVKVTQSSRYLVKRTGEKVFLECVQDMDHENMFWYRQDPGLGLRLIYFSYDVKMKEKGDIPEGYSVSREKKERFSLILESASTNQTSMYLCASSLRREQFFGPGTRLTVL.

The CDR3 DNA follows: TGTGCCAGTAGTATACCCGGGACAGGGGGAGATGGCTACACCTTC. It yields the protein CASSIPGTGGDGYTF. The rearrangement uses TRBV19 and TRBJ1-2; 11 bases agree with TRBD1. The CDR3 is made up of 15 amino acids. Germline lookup yields CDR1 LNHDA and CDR2 SQIVND (reference sequence). J was trimmed by 6 bases and V by 2 bases; bases with no gene match: 5.

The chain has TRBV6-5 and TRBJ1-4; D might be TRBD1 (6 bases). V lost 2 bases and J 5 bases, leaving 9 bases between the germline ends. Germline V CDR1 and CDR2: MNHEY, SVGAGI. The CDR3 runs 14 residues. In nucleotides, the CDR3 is TGTGCCAGCAGTTACGGGGGCCCCAATGAAAAACTGTTTTTT. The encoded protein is CASSYGGPNEKLFF.

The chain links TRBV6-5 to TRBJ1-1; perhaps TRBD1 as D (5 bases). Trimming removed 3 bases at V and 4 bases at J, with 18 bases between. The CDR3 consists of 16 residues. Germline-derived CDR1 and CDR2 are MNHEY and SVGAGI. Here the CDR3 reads CASSYTFSGIRTEAFF. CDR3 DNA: TGTGCCAGCAGTTATACCTTCTCAGGGATCCGCACTGAAGCTTTCTTT.

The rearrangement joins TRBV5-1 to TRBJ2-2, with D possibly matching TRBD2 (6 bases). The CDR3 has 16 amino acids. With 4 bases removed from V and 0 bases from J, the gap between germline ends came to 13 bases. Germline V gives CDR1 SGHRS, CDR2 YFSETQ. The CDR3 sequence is CASSPVGGSNTGELFF. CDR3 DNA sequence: TGCGCCAGCAGCCCGGTGGGGGGTTCGAACACCGGGGAGCTGTTTTTT.

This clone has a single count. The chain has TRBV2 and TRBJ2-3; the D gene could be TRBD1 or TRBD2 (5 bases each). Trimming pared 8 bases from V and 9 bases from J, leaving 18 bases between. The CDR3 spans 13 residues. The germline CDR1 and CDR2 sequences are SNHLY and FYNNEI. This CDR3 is CASSRQGWETQYF. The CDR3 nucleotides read TGTGCCAGCTCTAGGCAGGGCTGGGAGACGCAGTATTTT. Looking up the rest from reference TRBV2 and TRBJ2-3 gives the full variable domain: EPEVTQTPSHQVTQMGQEVILRCVPISNHLYFYWYRQILGQKVEFLVSFYNNEISEKSEIFDDQFSVERPDGSNFTLKIRSTKLEDSAMYFCASSRQGWETQYFGPGTRLTVL.

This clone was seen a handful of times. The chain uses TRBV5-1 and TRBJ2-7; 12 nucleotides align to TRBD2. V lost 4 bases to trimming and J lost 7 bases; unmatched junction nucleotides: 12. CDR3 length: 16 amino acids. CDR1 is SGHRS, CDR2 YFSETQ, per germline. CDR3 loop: CASSLEGLAGWGEQYF. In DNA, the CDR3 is TGCGCCAGCAGCCTGGAGGGACTAGCGGGCTGGGGGGAGCAGTACTTC.

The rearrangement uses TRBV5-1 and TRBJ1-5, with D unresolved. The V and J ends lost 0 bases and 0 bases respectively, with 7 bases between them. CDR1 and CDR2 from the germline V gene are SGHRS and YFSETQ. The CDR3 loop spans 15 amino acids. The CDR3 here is CASSLGGNSNQPQHF. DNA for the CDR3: TGCGCCAGCAGCTTGGGTGGTAATAGCAATCAGCCCCAGCATTTT. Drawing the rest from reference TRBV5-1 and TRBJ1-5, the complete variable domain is KAGVTQTPRYLIKTRGQQVTLSCSPISGHRSVSWYQQTPGQGLQFLFEYFSETQRNKGNFPGRFSGRQFSNSRSEMNVSTLELGDSALYLCASSLGGNSNQPQHFGDGTRLSIL.

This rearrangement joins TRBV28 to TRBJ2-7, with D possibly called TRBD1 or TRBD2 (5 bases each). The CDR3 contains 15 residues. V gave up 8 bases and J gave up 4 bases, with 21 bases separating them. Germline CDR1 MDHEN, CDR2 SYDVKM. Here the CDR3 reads CASGGRHQWGYEQYF. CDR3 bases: TGTGCCAGCGGGGGTCGGCACCAGTGGGGATACGAGCAGTACTTC.

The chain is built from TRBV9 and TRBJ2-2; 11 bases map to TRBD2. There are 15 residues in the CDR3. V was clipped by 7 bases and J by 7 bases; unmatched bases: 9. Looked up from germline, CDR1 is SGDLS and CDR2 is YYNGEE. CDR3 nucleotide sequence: TGTGCCAGCGGAACGACTAGCGGGATCATCGGGGAGCTGTTTTTT. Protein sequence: CASGTTSGIIGELFF.

CDR3 nucleotides: TGTGCCTGGAAACCAAAGATAGCGGGAGGGCCCTCGGGCGGGGAGCTGTTTTTT. Residues: CAWKPKIAGGPSGGELFF. J is TRBJ2-2 and V is TRBV30; 11 bases match TRBD2. Germline V lookup: CDR1 GTSNPN, CDR2 SVGIG (reference sequence). J gave up 7 bases and V 4 bases, and 17 bases lay outside the gene matches. The CDR3 contains 18 residues.

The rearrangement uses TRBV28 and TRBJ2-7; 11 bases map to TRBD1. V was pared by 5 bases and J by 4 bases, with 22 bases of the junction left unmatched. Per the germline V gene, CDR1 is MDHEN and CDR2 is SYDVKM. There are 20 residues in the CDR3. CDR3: CASSKSRGQGDGLARYEQYF. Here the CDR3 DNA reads TGTGCCAGCAGTAAGAGCCGGGGACAGGGGGACGGACTAGCGAGGTACGAGCAGTACTTC. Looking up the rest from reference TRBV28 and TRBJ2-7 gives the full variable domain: DVKVTQSSRYLVKRTGEKVFLECVQDMDHENMFWYRQDPGLGLRLIYFSYDVKMKEKGDIPEGYSVSREKKERFSLILESASTNQTSMYLCASSKSRGQGDGLARYEQYFGPGTRLTVT.